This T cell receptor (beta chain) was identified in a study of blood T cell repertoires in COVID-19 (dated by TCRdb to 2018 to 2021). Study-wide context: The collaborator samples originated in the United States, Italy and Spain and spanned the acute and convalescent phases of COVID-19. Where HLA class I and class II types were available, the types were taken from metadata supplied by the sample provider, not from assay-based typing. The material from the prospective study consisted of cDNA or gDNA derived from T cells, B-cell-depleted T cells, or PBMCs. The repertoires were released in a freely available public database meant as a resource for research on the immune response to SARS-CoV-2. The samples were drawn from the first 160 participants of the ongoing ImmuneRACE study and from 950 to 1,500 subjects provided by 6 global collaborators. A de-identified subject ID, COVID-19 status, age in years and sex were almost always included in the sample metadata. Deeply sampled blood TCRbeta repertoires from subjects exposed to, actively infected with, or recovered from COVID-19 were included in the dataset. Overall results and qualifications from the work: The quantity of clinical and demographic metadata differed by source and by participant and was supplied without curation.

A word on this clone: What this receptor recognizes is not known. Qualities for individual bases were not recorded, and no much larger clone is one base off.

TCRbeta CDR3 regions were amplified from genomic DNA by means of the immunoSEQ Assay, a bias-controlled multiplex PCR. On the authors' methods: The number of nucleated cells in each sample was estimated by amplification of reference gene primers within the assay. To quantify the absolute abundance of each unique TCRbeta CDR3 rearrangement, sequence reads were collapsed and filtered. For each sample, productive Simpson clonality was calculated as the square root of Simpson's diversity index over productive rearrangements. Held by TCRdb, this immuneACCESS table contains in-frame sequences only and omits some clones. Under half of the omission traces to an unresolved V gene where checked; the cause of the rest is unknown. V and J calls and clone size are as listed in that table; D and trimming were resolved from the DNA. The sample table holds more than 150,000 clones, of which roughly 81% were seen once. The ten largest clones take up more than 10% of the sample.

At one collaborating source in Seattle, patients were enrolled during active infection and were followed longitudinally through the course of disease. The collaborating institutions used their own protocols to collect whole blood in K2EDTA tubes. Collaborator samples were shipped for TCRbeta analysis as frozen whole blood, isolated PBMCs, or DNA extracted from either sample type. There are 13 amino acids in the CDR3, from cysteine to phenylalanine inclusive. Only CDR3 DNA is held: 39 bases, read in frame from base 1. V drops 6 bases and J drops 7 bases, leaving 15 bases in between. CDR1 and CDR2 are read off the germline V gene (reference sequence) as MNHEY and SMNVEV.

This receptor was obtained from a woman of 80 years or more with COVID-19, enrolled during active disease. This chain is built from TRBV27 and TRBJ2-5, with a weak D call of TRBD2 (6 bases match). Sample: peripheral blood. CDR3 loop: CASRIGVGGTQYF. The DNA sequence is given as TGTGCCAGCAGAATAGGGGTCGGGGGGACCCAGTACTTC.